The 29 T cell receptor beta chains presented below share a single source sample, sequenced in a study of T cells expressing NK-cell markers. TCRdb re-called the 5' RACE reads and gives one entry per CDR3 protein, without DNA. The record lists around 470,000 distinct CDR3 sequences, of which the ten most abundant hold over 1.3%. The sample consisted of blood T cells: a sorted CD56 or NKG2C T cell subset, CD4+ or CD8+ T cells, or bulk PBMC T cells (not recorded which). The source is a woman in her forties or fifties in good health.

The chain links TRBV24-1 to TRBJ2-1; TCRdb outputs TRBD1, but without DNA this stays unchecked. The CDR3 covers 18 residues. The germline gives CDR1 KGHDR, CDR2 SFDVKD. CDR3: CATSDGAWIGDVIDEQFF.

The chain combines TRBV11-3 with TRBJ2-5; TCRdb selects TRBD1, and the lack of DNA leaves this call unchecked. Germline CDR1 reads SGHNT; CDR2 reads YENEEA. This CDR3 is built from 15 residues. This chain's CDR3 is CASSFIGGAQGTQYF.

The CDR3 region is CANRAPGFHEQFF. This chain uses TRBV5-8 with TRBJ2-1; TCRdb selects TRBD1, and the lack of DNA leaves this call unchecked. The germline CDR1 and CDR2 sequences are SGHTS and YDEGEE. CDR3 length: 13 residues.

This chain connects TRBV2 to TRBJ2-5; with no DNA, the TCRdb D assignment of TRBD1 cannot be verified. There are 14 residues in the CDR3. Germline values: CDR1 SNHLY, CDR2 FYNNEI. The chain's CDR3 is CASSQNGGPETQYF.

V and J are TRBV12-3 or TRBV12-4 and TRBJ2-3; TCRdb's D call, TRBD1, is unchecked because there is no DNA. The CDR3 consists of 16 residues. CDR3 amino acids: CASSGTGTPRADTQYF.

The CDR3 spells CASSFSGYEQYF. The rearrangement joins TRBV12-3 or TRBV12-4 to TRBJ2-7. The CDR3 consists of 12 residues.

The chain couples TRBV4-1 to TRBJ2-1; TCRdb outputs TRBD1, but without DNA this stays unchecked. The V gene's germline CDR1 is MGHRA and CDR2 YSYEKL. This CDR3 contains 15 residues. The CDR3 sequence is CASSPSRGQYNEQFF.

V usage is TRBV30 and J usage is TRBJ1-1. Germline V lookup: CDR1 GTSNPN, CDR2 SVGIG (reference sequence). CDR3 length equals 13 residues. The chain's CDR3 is CAWASLANTEAFF.

CDR3 sequence: CASRGSGGEKLFF. This rearrangement joins TRBV12-3 or TRBV12-4 to TRBJ1-4; the TRBD1 assignment by TCRdb is unverifiable without DNA. The CDR3 is 13 amino acids.

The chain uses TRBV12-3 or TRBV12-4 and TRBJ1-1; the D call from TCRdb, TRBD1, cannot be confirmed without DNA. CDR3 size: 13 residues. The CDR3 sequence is CASSFRSRAEAFF.

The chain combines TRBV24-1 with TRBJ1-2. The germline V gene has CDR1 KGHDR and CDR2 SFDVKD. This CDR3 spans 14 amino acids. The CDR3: CATSVGANEDGYTF.

CDR3 sequence: CASSDLETDTQYF. This sequence joins TRBV6-4 and TRBJ2-3. The germline V gene has CDR1 MRHNA and CDR2 SNTAGT. The length of the CDR3 is 13 residues.

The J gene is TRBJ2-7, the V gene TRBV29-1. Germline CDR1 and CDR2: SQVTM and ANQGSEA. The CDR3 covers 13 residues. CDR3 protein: CSVDGQAWDEQYF.

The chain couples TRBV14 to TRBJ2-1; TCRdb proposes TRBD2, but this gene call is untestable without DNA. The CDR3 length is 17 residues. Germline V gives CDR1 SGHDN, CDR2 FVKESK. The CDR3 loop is CASSRDIAGGAYNEQFF.

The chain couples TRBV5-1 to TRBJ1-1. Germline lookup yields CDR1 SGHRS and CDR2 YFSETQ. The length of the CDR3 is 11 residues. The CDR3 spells CASNEGTEAFF.

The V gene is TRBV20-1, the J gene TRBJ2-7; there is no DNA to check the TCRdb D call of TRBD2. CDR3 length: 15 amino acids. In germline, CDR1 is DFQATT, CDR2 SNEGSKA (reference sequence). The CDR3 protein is CSARDMAGTSYEQYF.

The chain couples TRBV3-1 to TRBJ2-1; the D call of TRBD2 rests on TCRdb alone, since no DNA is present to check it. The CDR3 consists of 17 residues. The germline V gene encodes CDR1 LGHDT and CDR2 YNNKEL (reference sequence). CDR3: CASSQGLAGGLRWRQFF.

The CDR3 spells CASSLEFTSTDTQYF. The chain has TRBV12-3 or TRBV12-4 and TRBJ2-3. The CDR3 has 15 amino acids.

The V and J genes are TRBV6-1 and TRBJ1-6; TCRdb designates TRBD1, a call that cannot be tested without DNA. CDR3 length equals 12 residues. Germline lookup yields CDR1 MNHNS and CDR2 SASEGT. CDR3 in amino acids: CASRAGTDELHF.

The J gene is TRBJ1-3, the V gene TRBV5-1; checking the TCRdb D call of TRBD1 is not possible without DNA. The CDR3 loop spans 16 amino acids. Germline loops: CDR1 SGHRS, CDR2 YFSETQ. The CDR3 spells CASTITGPSSGNTIYF.

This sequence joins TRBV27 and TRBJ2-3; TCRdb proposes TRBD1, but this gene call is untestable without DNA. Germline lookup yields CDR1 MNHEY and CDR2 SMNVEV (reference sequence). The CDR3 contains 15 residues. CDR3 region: CASSLEGEVRDTQYF.

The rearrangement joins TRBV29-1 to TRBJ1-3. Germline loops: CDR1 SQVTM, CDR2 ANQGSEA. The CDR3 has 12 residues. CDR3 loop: CSVVVYGNTIYF.

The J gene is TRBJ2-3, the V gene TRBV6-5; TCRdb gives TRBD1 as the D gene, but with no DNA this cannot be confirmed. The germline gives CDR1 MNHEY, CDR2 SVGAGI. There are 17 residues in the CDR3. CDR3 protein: CASSYSTKTPGIDTQYF.

The CDR3 region is CASHRGTTTWVASYNEQFF. This chain uses TRBV27 with TRBJ2-1; absent DNA, TCRdb's TRBD1 call cannot be checked. The germline V gene has CDR1 MNHEY and CDR2 SMNVEV (reference sequence). The CDR3 has 19 amino acids.

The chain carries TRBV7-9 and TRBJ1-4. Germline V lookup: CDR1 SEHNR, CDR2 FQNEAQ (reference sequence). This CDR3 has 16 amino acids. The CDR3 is CASSLLGRATNEKLFF.

CDR3 loop: CSAKGLERKFF. The chain is built from TRBV20-1 and TRBJ2-1; the D call of TRBD2 rests on TCRdb alone, since no DNA is present to check it. CDR3 length: 11 residues. CDR1 DFQATT and CDR2 SNEGSKA come from the germline V gene (reference sequence).

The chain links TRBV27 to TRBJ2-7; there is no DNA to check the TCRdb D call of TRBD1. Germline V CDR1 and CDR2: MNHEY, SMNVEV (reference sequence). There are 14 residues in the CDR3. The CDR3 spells CASNSGRGSVEQYF.

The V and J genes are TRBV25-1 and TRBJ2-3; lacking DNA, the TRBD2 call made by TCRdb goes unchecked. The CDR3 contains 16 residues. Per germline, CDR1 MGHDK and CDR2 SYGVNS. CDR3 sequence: CASSDSWEGLTDTQYF.

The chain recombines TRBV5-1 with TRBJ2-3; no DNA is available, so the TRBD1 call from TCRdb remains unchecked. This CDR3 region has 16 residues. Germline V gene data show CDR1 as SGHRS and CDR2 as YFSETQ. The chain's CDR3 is CASSLGTGPRRDTQYF.